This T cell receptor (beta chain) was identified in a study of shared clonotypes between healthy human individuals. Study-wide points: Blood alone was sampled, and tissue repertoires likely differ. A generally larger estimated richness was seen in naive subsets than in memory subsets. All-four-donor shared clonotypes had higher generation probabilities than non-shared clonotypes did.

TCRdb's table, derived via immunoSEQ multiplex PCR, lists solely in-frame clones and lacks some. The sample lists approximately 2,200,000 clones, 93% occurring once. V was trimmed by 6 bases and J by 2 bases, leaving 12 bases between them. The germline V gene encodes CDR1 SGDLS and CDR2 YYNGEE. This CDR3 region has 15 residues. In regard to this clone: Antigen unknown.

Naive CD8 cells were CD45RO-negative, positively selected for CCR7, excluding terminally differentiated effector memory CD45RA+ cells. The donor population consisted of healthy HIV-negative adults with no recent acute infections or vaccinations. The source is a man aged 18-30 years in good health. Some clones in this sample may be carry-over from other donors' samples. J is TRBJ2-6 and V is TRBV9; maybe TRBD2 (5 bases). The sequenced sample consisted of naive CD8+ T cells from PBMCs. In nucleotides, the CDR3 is TGTGCCAGCACCTCCCGGGGAACTGGGGCCAACGTCCTGACTTTC. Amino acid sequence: CASTSRGTGANVLTF. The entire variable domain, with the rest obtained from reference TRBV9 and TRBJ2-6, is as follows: DSGVTQTPKHLITATGQRVTLRCSPRSGDLSVYWYQQSLDQGLQFLIQYYNGEERAKGNILERFSAQQFPDLHSELNLSSLELGDSALYFCASTSRGTGANVLTFGAGSRLTVL.